Listed below are T cell receptor beta chains from one sample, sequenced in a study of CD8+CD57+ T cells in acquired aplastic anemia. TCRdb ran MiXCR on the reads and lists one entry per CDR3 protein. The sample lists 400,000 to 450,000 distinct CDR3 sequences; 65% to 80% were seen once. The sequenced material came from sorted CD4+, CD8+, or CD8+CD57+ T cells (not recorded which) from PBMCs. Receptors were obtained from a human donor in good health, serving as a control. The CDR3 runs from the conserved cysteine through the conserved F or W. A D gene is named only where the DNA matches it firmly. Expanded clones get a size class; other rows say once, few or many, or leave the size out.

clone size: -; J gene: TRBJ1-5; D gene: -; V gene: TRBV15; CDR3 protein: CATSLRQAGAHQPQHF; CDR3 DNA: TGTGCCACCAGCTTACGACAGGCCGGCGCGCATCAGCCCCAGCATTTT
clone size: few; J gene: TRBJ2-5; D gene: -; V gene: TRBV7-9; CDR3 protein: CASLILDQETQYF; CDR3 DNA: TGTGCCAGCCTGATCCTAGACCAAGAGACCCAGTACTTC
clone size: -; J gene: TRBJ1-1; D gene: -; V gene: TRBV9; CDR3 protein: CASSSRASRDTEAFF; CDR3 DNA: TGCGCCAGCAGCTCCCGAGCGAGCAGGGACACAGAAGCTTTCTTT
clone size: once; J gene: TRBJ2-7; D gene: -; V gene: TRBV12-3/TRBV12-4; CDR3 protein: CASSFRSVVRGYEQYF; CDR3 DNA: TGTGCCAGCAGTTTTCGGTCAGTGGTCAGGGGCTACGAGCAGTACTTC
clone size: -; J gene: TRBJ2-3; D gene: -; V gene: TRBV7-6; CDR3 protein: CASGWSGNTIYFGQYF; CDR3 DNA: -
clone size: -; J gene: TRBJ1-5; D gene: -; V gene: TRBV10-1; CDR3 protein: CASRVGQGNQPQHF; CDR3 DNA: TGCGCCAGCAGAGTTGGGCAGGGTAATCAGCCCCAGCATTTT
clone size: -; J gene: TRBJ2-7; D gene: -; V gene: TRBV20-1; CDR3 protein: CSASRTGWGEQYF; CDR3 DNA: TGCAGTGCTAGTCGCACGGGGTGGGGGGAGCAGTACTTC
clone size: -; J gene: TRBJ2-1; D gene: TRBD2; V gene: TRBV7-3; CDR3 protein: CASSHIKTSGGSYNEQFF; CDR3 DNA: TGTGCCAGCAGCCACATTAAGACTAGCGGGGGGTCTTACAATGAGCAGTTCTTC
clone size: -; J gene: TRBJ1-2; D gene: -; V gene: TRBV24-1; CDR3 protein: CATLSDYGYTF; CDR3 DNA: TGTGCCACCCTAAGTGACTATGGCTACACCTTC
clone size: -; J gene: TRBJ1-5; D gene: -; V gene: TRBV15; CDR3 protein: CATSRGSLGQPQHF; CDR3 DNA: TGTGCCACCAGCCGTGGAAGCCTTGGGCAGCCCCAGCATTTT
clone size: few; J gene: TRBJ2-2; D gene: TRBD2; V gene: TRBV2; CDR3 protein: CASSEREANTGELFF; CDR3 DNA: TGTGCCAGCAGTGAACGGGAGGCGAACACCGGGGAGCTGTTTTTT
clone size: -; J gene: TRBJ2-2; D gene: TRBD1; V gene: TRBV7-2; CDR3 protein: CASTPGQGRNIGELFF; CDR3 DNA: TGTGCCAGTACACCCGGACAGGGGCGGAACATCGGGGAGCTGTTTTTT
clone size: -; J gene: TRBJ2-1; D gene: TRBD2; V gene: TRBV6-5; CDR3 protein: CASSYSITLAGPYNEQFF; CDR3 DNA: TGTGCCAGCAGTTACTCGATAACTCTAGCGGGGCCTTACAATGAGCAGTTCTTC
clone size: -; J gene: TRBJ1-2; D gene: -; V gene: TRBV11-2; CDR3 protein: CASSPAGEGYTF; CDR3 DNA: TGTGCCAGCAGCCCGGCGGGGGAGGGCTACACCTTC
clone size: -; J gene: TRBJ1-6; D gene: -; V gene: TRBV19; CDR3 protein: CASSIDTVGSPLHF; CDR3 DNA: TGTGCCAGTAGTATAGACACTGTTGGGTCACCCCTCCACTTT
clone size: many; J gene: TRBJ1-5; D gene: TRBD1; V gene: TRBV12-3/TRBV12-4; CDR3 protein: CASRTGNQPQHF; CDR3 DNA: TGTGCCAGCAGGACAGGGAATCAGCCCCAGCATTTT
clone size: -; J gene: TRBJ2-7; D gene: TRBD1; V gene: TRBV6-2/TRBV6-3; CDR3 protein: CASSYPRQGDYEQYF; CDR3 DNA: TGTGCCAGCAGTTACCCTCGACAGGGTGACTACGAGCAGTACTTC
clone size: -; J gene: TRBJ1-1; D gene: TRBD1; V gene: TRBV5-1; CDR3 protein: CASSKTGCGHTEAFF; CDR3 DNA: TGTGCCAGCAGCAAGACAGGGTGCGGCCACACTGAAGCTTTCTTT
clone size: -; J gene: TRBJ1-2; D gene: -; V gene: TRBV20-1; CDR3 protein: CSASGFFGNTF; CDR3 DNA: TGCAGCGCTAGCGGGTTTTTCGGCAATACCTTC
clone size: -; J gene: TRBJ1-5; D gene: -; V gene: TRBV29-1; CDR3 protein: CSARLEKQPQHF; CDR3 DNA: TGCAGCGCGAGACTGGAGAAGCAGCCCCAGCATTTT
clone size: -; J gene: TRBJ2-5; D gene: TRBD2; V gene: TRBV7-3; CDR3 protein: CASSEGVRVGGAQYF; CDR3 DNA: TGTGCCAGCAGCGAAGGAGTCAGGGTGGGGGGGGCCCAGTACTTC
clone size: many; J gene: TRBJ1-1; D gene: -; V gene: TRBV4-2; CDR3 protein: CASSQGQNTEAFF; CDR3 DNA: TGCGCCAGCAGCCAAGGGCAGAACACTGAAGCTTTCTTT
clone size: -; J gene: TRBJ1-3; D gene: -; V gene: TRBV7-9; CDR3 protein: CASSSDPEGFFGPGYF; CDR3 DNA: -
clone size: once; J gene: TRBJ1-4; D gene: -; V gene: TRBV20-1; CDR3 protein: CSAIGPGGYANEKLFF; CDR3 DNA: TGCAGCGCTATTGGGCCGGGGGGCTATGCTAATGAAAAACTGTTTTTT
clone size: -; J gene: TRBJ1-4; D gene: -; V gene: TRBV7-9; CDR3 protein: CASSQSAAGEEFLFF; CDR3 DNA: TGTGCCAGCAGCCAGAGTGCGGCCGGGGAGGAGTTTTTGTTTTTT
clone size: many; J gene: TRBJ1-4; D gene: TRBD1; V gene: TRBV6-5; CDR3 protein: CASRQGGNEKLFF; CDR3 DNA: TGTGCCAGCAGACAGGGGGGGAATGAAAAACTGTTTTTT
clone size: once; J gene: TRBJ2-7; D gene: -; V gene: TRBV15; CDR3 protein: CASNIQGSFSYEQYF; CDR3 DNA: TGTGCCAGCAACATACAGGGCTCCTTCTCCTACGAGCAGTACTTC
clone size: many; J gene: TRBJ2-3; D gene: TRBD2; V gene: TRBV7-3; CDR3 protein: CASRTSGASDTQYF; CDR3 DNA: TGTGCCAGTCGGACTAGCGGGGCATCAGATACGCAGTATTTT
clone size: few; J gene: TRBJ2-3; D gene: TRBD1; V gene: TRBV19; CDR3 protein: CASSPSHRGMMDTQYF; CDR3 DNA: TGTGCCAGTAGCCCCTCCCACAGGGGAATGATGGATACGCAGTATTTT
clone size: -; J gene: TRBJ2-7; D gene: TRBD2; V gene: TRBV20-1; CDR3 protein: CSASGASGYEQYF; CDR3 DNA: TGCAGTGCTAGTGGTGCTAGCGGCTACGAGCAGTACTTC
clone size: -; J gene: TRBJ2-1; D gene: -; V gene: TRBV12-3/TRBV12-4; CDR3 protein: CASSLDPRSREQFF; CDR3 DNA: TGTGCCAGCAGTTTGGACCCAAGGAGCCGTGAGCAGTTCTTC
clone size: -; J gene: TRBJ2-5; D gene: TRBD2; V gene: TRBV29-1; CDR3 protein: CSVSAGAQVPQYF; CDR3 DNA: TGCAGCGTCTCAGCGGGGGCACAAGTGCCCCAGTACTTC
clone size: -; J gene: TRBJ2-7; D gene: TRBD2; V gene: TRBV12-3/TRBV12-4; CDR3 protein: CASRSLAGGVNEQYF; CDR3 DNA: TGTGCCAGCAGGTCTCTAGCGGGGGGGGTAAACGAGCAGTACTTC
clone size: -; J gene: TRBJ2-7; D gene: -; V gene: TRBV5-4; CDR3 protein: CASSFSGRDSYEQYF; CDR3 DNA: TGTGCCAGCAGCTTCTCGGGCAGGGACTCCTACGAGCAGTACTTC
clone size: -; J gene: TRBJ2-3; D gene: TRBD2; V gene: TRBV20-1; CDR3 protein: CSAMGLAGGTDTQYF; CDR3 DNA: TGCAGTGCTATGGGACTAGCGGGGGGCACAGATACGCAGTATTTT
clone size: -; J gene: TRBJ2-1; D gene: -; V gene: TRBV7-9; CDR3 protein: CARISNLNHNEQFF; CDR3 DNA: TGTGCTAGGATATCCAACCTCAACCACAATGAGCAGTTCTTC
clone size: -; J gene: TRBJ2-5; D gene: -; V gene: TRBV7-8; CDR3 protein: CASSSRGGQENRGF; CDR3 DNA: TGTGCCAGCAGTTCGCGAGGGGGGCAAGAGAACCGGGGATTC
clone size: -; J gene: TRBJ1-1; D gene: -; V gene: TRBV2; CDR3 protein: CASSAPAGGETEAFF; CDR3 DNA: TGTGCCAGCAGTGCCCCCGCAGGAGGGGAAACTGAAGCTTTCTTT
clone size: many; J gene: TRBJ2-5; D gene: TRBD2; V gene: TRBV7-2; CDR3 protein: CASSHTSGGVETQYF; CDR3 DNA: TGTGCCAGCAGTCATACTAGCGGGGGGGTAGAGACCCAGTACTTC
clone size: -; J gene: TRBJ1-2; D gene: -; V gene: TRBV7-3; CDR3 protein: CASSLETGDTSAKTF; CDR3 DNA: TGTGCCAGCAGCTTAGAGACCGGGGACACCTCTGCAAAGACCTTC
clone size: -; J gene: TRBJ1-2; D gene: TRBD1; V gene: TRBV10-3; CDR3 protein: CAIRTGGSGYTF; CDR3 DNA: TGTGCCATCAGGACAGGGGGATCGGGCTACACCTTC
clone size: -; J gene: TRBJ2-1; D gene: TRBD2; V gene: TRBV7-3; CDR3 protein: CASSVRKRGWNTDQFF; CDR3 DNA: TGTGCCAGCAGTGTAAGGAAGCGGGGGTGGAACACTGATCAGTTCTTC
clone size: -; J gene: TRBJ2-7; D gene: TRBD2; V gene: TRBV4-1; CDR3 protein: CASSWSGIGSYEQYF; CDR3 DNA: TGCGCCAGCAGCTGGAGCGGGATCGGGTCCTACGAGCAGTACTTC
clone size: -; J gene: TRBJ1-2; D gene: -; V gene: TRBV7-2; CDR3 protein: CASSLLGAQPQGFTF; CDR3 DNA: TGTGCCAGCAGCTTACTGGGGGCGCAGCCCCAGGGTTTTACCTTC
clone size: many; J gene: TRBJ1-4; D gene: TRBD1; V gene: TRBV6-2/TRBV6-3; CDR3 protein: CASSYLGQDNEKLFF; CDR3 DNA: TGTGCCAGCAGTTACTTGGGACAGGATAATGAAAAACTGTTTTTT
clone size: many; J gene: TRBJ2-3; D gene: -; V gene: TRBV12-3/TRBV12-4; CDR3 protein: CATSLSTQYF; CDR3 DNA: TGTGCCACCAGCCTATCCACGCAGTATTTT